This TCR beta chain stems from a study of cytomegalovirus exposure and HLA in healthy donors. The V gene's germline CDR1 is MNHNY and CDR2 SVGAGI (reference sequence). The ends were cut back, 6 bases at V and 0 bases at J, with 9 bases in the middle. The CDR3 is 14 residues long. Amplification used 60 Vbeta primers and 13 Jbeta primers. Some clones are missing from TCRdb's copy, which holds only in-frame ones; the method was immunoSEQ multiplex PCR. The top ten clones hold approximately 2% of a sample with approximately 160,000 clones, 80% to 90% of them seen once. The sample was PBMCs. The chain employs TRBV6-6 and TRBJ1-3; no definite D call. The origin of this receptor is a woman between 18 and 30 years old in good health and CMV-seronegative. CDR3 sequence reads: CASSSGNSGNTIYF. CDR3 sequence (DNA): TGTGCCAGCAGCTCCGGTAACTCTGGAAACACCATATATTTT.